The next 24 T cell receptor beta chains were all read from a single sample in a study of T-cell memory formation after mild COVID-19. From the 5' RACE reads, TCRdb called clonotypes with MiXCR, one entry per CDR3 protein. The sample lists 200,000 or so distinct CDR3 sequences, 7.5% to 10% occurring once. The sequencing sample was made of PBMCs or a T cell subset sorted from them (not recorded which). The source of these receptors is a man between 18 and 29 years old who had mild COVID-19 (a few samples of this study predate the infection). Cell type and time point are not known.

The rearrangement links TRBV15 to TRBJ1-2; D is undetermined. Trimming took off 1 base at V and 6 bases at J, with 6 bases between the two ends. The germline V gene encodes CDR1 LNHNV and CDR2 YYDKDF (reference sequence). The CDR3 spans 12 residues. CDR3 nucleotides: TGTGCCACCAGCAGAGCGGGGAATGGCTACACCTTC. This gives the protein CATSRAGNGYTF.

This clonotype has more than one count but fewer than ten. V and J are TRBV4-2 and TRBJ1-1, with a tentative D call TRBD1 (5 bases). The germline gives CDR1 LGHNA, CDR2 YNFKEQ. The CDR3 is 15 amino acids. V was shortened by 0 bases and J by 4 bases, with 12 bases between the two germline ends. The CDR3 sequence: CASSQDSLGGTEAFF. The CDR3 region has the DNA TGTGCCAGCAGCCAAGATTCACTTGGGGGCACTGAAGCTTTCTTT.

The table lists this clonotype with many counts. The rearrangement links TRBV7-2 to TRBJ1-1, with a possible D match to TRBD1 (5 bases). CDR1 SGHTA and CDR2 FQGNSA come from the germline V gene. V lost 1 base to trimming and J lost 0 bases, with 9 bases between them. This CDR3 spans 15 amino acids. The CDR3 DNA is TGTGCCAGCAGCTTAGTGGGGGGACTGAACACTGAAGCTTTCTTT. Translating gives CASSLVGGLNTEAFF.

This clonotype was seen ten or more times. V usage is TRBV5-1 and J usage is TRBJ2-5, with 7 bases lining up with TRBD2. The CDR3 covers 16 residues. With 0 bases clipped from V and 1 base from J, the junction kept 6 bases outside the gene matches. Germline assignment: CDR1 SGHRS and CDR2 YFSETQ. The CDR3 region is CASSLGRASGQETQYF. CDR3 DNA: TGCGCCAGCAGCTTGGGGAGGGCTAGCGGCCAAGAGACCCAGTACTTC.

The chain carries TRBV7-6 and TRBJ2-3; tentative D call: TRBD1 (5 bases). The CDR3 consists of 15 residues. Germline values: CDR1 SGHVS, CDR2 FNYEAQ. Trimming cost V 1 base and J 3 bases, with 11 bases left between them. The CDR3 loop reads CASSLGTTRTDTQYF. DNA of the CDR3: TGTGCCAGCAGCTTAGGGACAACGAGGACAGATACGCAGTATTTT.

This clonotype was seen a handful of times. The gene calls are TRBV4-1 and TRBJ1-2; D uncertain. V gave up 1 base and J gave up 3 bases, with 3 bases separating them. Germline CDR1 and CDR2: MGHRA and YSYEKL. The CDR3 totals 12 residues. CDR3 bases: TGCGCCAGCAGCCAAGTTCACTATGGCTACACCTTC. Protein product: CASSQVHYGYTF.

The chain employs TRBV18 and TRBJ1-2, with unresolved D. The germline gives CDR1 KGHSH, CDR2 LQKENI. V lost 6 bases, J lost 8 bases, and 16 bases lay in between. The CDR3 is 13 residues long. In DNA, the CDR3 is TGTGCCAGCTCCCAGGACCGAAACGGCGGCTACACCTTC. It encodes CASSQDRNGGYTF.

This clonotype has at least ten counts. The genes are TRBV7-3 and TRBJ2-1; weak D call: TRBD2 (7 bases). The germline V gene encodes CDR1 SGHTA and CDR2 FQGTGA. Trimming took off 3 bases at V and 5 bases at J, with 11 bases between the two ends. The CDR3 is made up of 14 amino acids. DNA of the CDR3: TGTGCCAGCAGCTTGGGGGGGGCGAACAATGAGCAGTTCTTC. It is translated as CASSLGGANNEQFF.

This clonotype was observed a few times. V gene TRBV15 combines with J gene TRBJ2-7; D gene unclear. The germline CDR1 and CDR2 sequences are LNHNV and YYDKDF (reference sequence). The CDR3 is 13 amino acids. Between the trimmed V and J ends, which lost 2 bases and 6 bases, there was a span of 11 bases. The CDR3 DNA reads TGTGCCACCAGCAGACAGTACCAGAGCGAGCAGTACGTC. Its protein product is CATSRQYQSEQYV.

This clonotype came up many times. The chain carries TRBV7-3 and TRBJ2-5; D gene uncertain. Trimming left V 0 bases short and J 2 bases short, with 4 bases between. This CDR3 has 13 amino acids. The germline gives CDR1 SGHTA, CDR2 FQGTGA. The CDR3, as DNA: TGTGCCAGCAGCTTAACCCGACAAGAGACCCAGTACTTC. This codes for CASSLTRQETQYF.

This clonotype was detected a few times. The chain joins TRBV2 to TRBJ1-6; D possibly corresponds to TRBD1 (5 bases). Germline V gene sequence: CDR1 SNHLY, CDR2 FYNNEI. This CDR3 spans 13 amino acids. Trimming cost V 7 bases and J 8 bases, with 12 bases left between them. The CDR3 bases are TGTGCCAGCACGTTGAGGGGATATTCACCCCTCCACTTT. It specifies CASTLRGYSPLHF.

V and J are TRBV4-1 and TRBJ2-2; D may match TRBD1 or TRBD2 (6 bases each). This CDR3 has 15 amino acids. Trimming shortened V by 4 bases and J by 6 bases, and 15 bases separated the two germline ends. The V gene's germline CDR1 is MGHRA and CDR2 YSYEKL. The CDR3: CASSRTGARAGELFF. The CDR3 bases are TGCGCCAGCAGCCGCACGGGGGCCCGGGCCGGGGAGCTGTTTTTT.

This chain links TRBV6-1 with TRBJ1-5; D not resolved. The CDR3 sequence is 17 residues long. V was trimmed by 5 bases and J by 2 bases, leaving 19 bases between them. CDR1 is MNHNS, CDR2 SASEGT, per germline. CDR3 DNA sequence: TGTGCCAGCAGTCCCCTAGGTCCCCGGTTAGGCAATCAGCCCCAGCATTTT. Its translation is CASSPLGPRLGNQPQHF.

This clonotype was observed a handful of times. This chain links TRBV7-2 with TRBJ1-2; no clear D. Germline assignment: CDR1 SGHTA and CDR2 FQGNSA. CDR3 length: 12 amino acids. Trimming removed 5 bases from V and 8 bases from J, with 12 bases in between. The DNA for the CDR3 is TGTGCCAGCAGCCTGGGCCTCGGAGGCTACACCTTC. This encodes CASSLGLGGYTF. Drawing the rest from reference TRBV7-2 and TRBJ1-2, the complete variable domain is GAGVSQSPSNKVTEKGKDVELRCDPISGHTALYWYRQSLGQGLEFLIYFQGNSAPDKSGLPSDRFSAERTGGSVSTLTIQRTQQEDSAVYLCASSLGLGGYTFGSGTRLTVV.

In its sample, this clonotype was seen a few times. The rearrangement joins TRBV2 to TRBJ2-3; D might be TRBD2 (5 bases). Trimming stripped 8 bases from V and 5 bases from J, with 11 bases between. Per germline, CDR1 SNHLY and CDR2 FYNNEI. This CDR3 region has 12 residues. The CDR3 sequence: CASLDRGDTQYF. The CDR3 nucleotides read TGTGCCAGCCTCGATCGGGGAGATACGCAGTATTTT.

This chain links TRBV24-1 with TRBJ2-2; no reliable D call. Germline V gives CDR1 KGHDR, CDR2 SFDVKD. Between the trimmed V and J ends, which lost 3 bases and 6 bases, there was a span of 4 bases. The CDR3 contains 12 residues. CDR3 bases: TGTGCCACCAGTGATCCCCCCGGGGAGCTGTTTTTT. The encoded protein is CATSDPPGELFF.

With respect to this clonotype: Given a much more abundant clone one base away, this may be a read error. The chain combines TRBV5-1 with TRBJ2-1; a possible D gene is TRBD2 (5 bases). V was pared by 3 bases and J by 2 bases, with 15 bases between. The CDR3 has 16 amino acids. CDR1 is SGHRS and CDR2 is YFSETQ in the germline V gene. The CDR3 DNA follows: TGCGCCAGCAGCTCTCCTTCGGGGTCGACCTACAATGAGCAGTTCTTC. Its protein is CASSSPSGSTYNEQFF.

A few counts support this clonotype. The genes are TRBV4-2 and TRBJ1-3; D gene ambiguous. V shed 0 bases and J shed 1 base, with 10 bases lying between them. Germline loops: CDR1 LGHNA, CDR2 YNFKEQ. The CDR3 contains 16 residues. CDR3 in DNA: TGTGCCAGCAGCCAAGACCCGGGTTCGTCTGGAAACACCATATATTTT. This gives the protein CASSQDPGSSGNTIYF.

This clonotype was observed many times. The V call is TRBV7-2, the J call TRBJ1-3; 7 bases fit TRBD1. V shed 3 bases, J shed 1 base, and the junction held 6 bases outside the gene matches. Germline CDR1 SGHTA, CDR2 FQGNSA. This CDR3 has 16 residues. DNA of the CDR3: TGTGCCAGCAGCTTTACAGGGGTCGTGTCTGGAAACACCATATATTTT. The encoded protein is CASSFTGVVSGNTIYF.

This chain connects TRBV4-1 to TRBJ2-1; the D call may be TRBD1 or TRBD2 (5 bases each). Germline V CDR1 and CDR2: MGHRA, YSYEKL. V lost 3 bases and J 9 bases, leaving 21 bases between the germline ends. This CDR3 contains 16 residues. CDR3 coding DNA: TGCGCCAGCAGCCAGGAACATTTTAGTGGGGGATCTGAGCAGTTCTTC. Its protein is CASSQEHFSGGSEQFF.

This chain joins TRBV7-7 and TRBJ2-5; TRBD1 agrees at 7 bases. Germline V gene lookup returns CDR1 SSHAT and CDR2 FNYEAQ (reference sequence). The CDR3 has 15 amino acids. Trimming removed 5 bases from V and 2 bases from J; junction bases left unmatched: 8. The CDR3 here is CASSPRTGGQETQYF. The CDR3 region has the DNA TGTGCCAGCAGCCCCCGGACAGGAGGACAAGAGACCCAGTACTTC. Variable domain in full (rest from reference TRBV7-7 and TRBJ2-5): GAGVSQSPRYKVTKRGQDVTLRCDPISSHATLYWYQQALGQGPEFLTYFNYEAQPDKSGLPSDRFSAERPEGSISTLTIQRTEQRDSAMYRCASSPRTGGQETQYFGPGTRLLVL.

A few counts support this clonotype. The genes are TRBV5-6 and TRBJ1-1, with D tentatively TRBD1 (6 bases). Trimming left V 4 bases short and J 3 bases short, with 13 bases between. Germline CDR1 and CDR2: SGHDT and YYEEEE. The CDR3 has 14 residues. CDR3 sequence reads: CASSRRGPDTEAFF. The CDR3 nucleotides read TGTGCCAGCAGCCGCCGGGGGCCGGACACTGAAGCTTTCTTT.

V is TRBV12-3 or TRBV12-4 and J is TRBJ1-6; D call uncertain. Trimming shortened V by 1 base and J by 5 bases, and 15 bases separated the two germline ends. CDR3 size: 17 residues. As DNA, the CDR3 is TGTGCCAGCAGTTTAGGTTTCGCCAGTGGGGATAATTCACCCCTCCACTTT. It codes for CASSLGFASGDNSPLHF.

This chain links TRBV5-1 with TRBJ2-1; 9 bases align to TRBD2. CDR1 and CDR2 (germline): SGHRS, YFSETQ. CDR3 size: 16 residues. V shed 0 bases, J shed 8 bases, and the junction held 9 bases outside the gene matches. CDR3 in amino acids: CASSLASHSGGYEQFF. CDR3 DNA: TGCGCCAGCAGCTTGGCTTCTCATAGCGGGGGCTATGAGCAGTTCTTC.